These T cell receptor beta chains were read from a single sample in a study of response to subunit inactivated influenza vaccine. TCRdb re-called the RT-PCR reads through MiXCR, storing one row per CDR3 protein. This table has 750,000 to 850,000 distinct CDR3 sequences, 18% appearing once. This specimen consisted of PBMCs from blood, obtained more than 4 days after vaccination. The receptors stem from a man over 45 who received an inactivated influenza vaccine. CDR3s include the opening cysteine and the closing phenylalanine or tryptophan. D genes are given only for firm matches. Clone size is stated in some rows and not others, as once, few, many or a class when expanded.

d_gene,abundance,j_gene,v_gene,CDR3nt,CDR3aa
TRBD1,few,TRBJ2-1,TRBV6-1,TGTGCCAGCAAATGGACAGGGGCTGACAATGAGCAGTTCTTC,CASKWTGADNEQFF
TRBD2,few,TRBJ2-7,TRBV20-1,TGCAGTGCTAGAGCCACTCGGACTAGCGGGAGGGCCGAGAGTGTCTACGAGCAGTACTTC,CSARATRTSGRAESVYEQYF
NA,NA,TRBJ2-1,TRBV4-2,TGTGCCAGCAGCCAGGCCGATGGGGGCTCTGAGCAGTTCTTC,CASSQADGGSEQFF
NA,few,TRBJ2-2,TRBV2,TGTGCCAGCAGTGATCACGGGGAGCTGTTTTTT,CASSDHGELFF
TRBD1,few,TRBJ1-1,TRBV11-2,TGTGCCAGCAGCTTAGTTAATTCGACAGGGGCGCTGAACACTGAAGCTTTCTTT,CASSLVNSTGALNTEAFF
NA,NA,TRBJ2-7,TRBV24-1,TGTGCCACCAGTGAATTGGGGTGGGAGCAGTACTTC,CATSELGWEQYF
NA,NA,TRBJ2-7,TRBV20-1,TGCAGTGCTAGAGATCTCAGGGCCTACGAGCAGTACTTC,CSARDLRAYEQYF
NA,many,TRBJ2-1,TRBV19,TGTGCCAGTAGTATAGGTGGGAATGAGCAGTTCTTC,CASSIGGNEQFF
NA,few,TRBJ2-7,TRBV20-1,TGCAGTGCTAACCGGGATCCCTACGAGCAGTACTTC,CSANRDPYEQYF
NA,NA,TRBJ1-4,TRBV7-2,TGTGCCAGCAGCTTCCAGGGTAATGAAAAACTGTTTTTT,CASSFQGNEKLFF
TRBD1,many,TRBJ1-5,TRBV20-1,TGCAGTGCGAAGGCAAAACAGGGGACTCAGCCCCAGCATTTT,CSAKAKQGTQPQHF
NA,few,TRBJ2-7,TRBV20-1,TGCAGTCTAGCTAGGGTCCCCTACGAGCAGTACTTC,CSLARVPYEQYF
TRBD2,few,TRBJ2-1,TRBV4-2,TGTGCCAGCAGCCTCGGGGAGGCGGGAGGGTGGCATGAGCAGTTCTTC,CASSLGEAGGWHEQFF
TRBD2,few,TRBJ2-3,TRBV4-3,TGCGCCAGCAGCCAAGATAGTCCTAGCGGGAGGGCTACGCAGTATTTT,CASSQDSPSGRATQYF
NA,few,TRBJ2-5,TRBV18,TGTGCCAGCTCACCTGAACGGCGGACCCAGTACTTC,CASSPERRTQYF
TRBD2,NA,TRBJ2-3,TRBV11-2,TGTGCCAGCAGCTCGGTAATCGCGGGAGGCCGGGGCTCAGATACGCAGTATTTT,CASSSVIAGGRGSDTQYF
NA,NA,TRBJ2-7,TRBV4-1,TGCGCCAGCAGCAAACGGGACGATCGCGAGCAGTACTTC,CASSKRDDREQYF
NA,many,TRBJ2-5,TRBV5-1,TGCGCCAGCAGCGGTACTAGCTCCATGGAGACCCAGTACTTC,CASSGTSSMETQYF
TRBD2,few,TRBJ2-5,TRBV7-2,TGTGCCAGCAGCAGGGGACTAGCGGGTGTCCAAGAGACCCAGTACTTC,CASSRGLAGVQETQYF
NA,few,TRBJ2-7,TRBV7-6,TGTGCCAGCAGCTTATTCCCCCGAACGGCAGGGAGGACTTACGAGCAGTACTTC,CASSLFPRTAGRTYEQYF
NA,many,TRBJ2-5,TRBV20-1,TGCAGTGCCAGTGGGATTGGGAGTGGAAGCTACAACCAGTACTTC,CSASGIGSGSYNQYF
TRBD1,NA,TRBJ2-3,TRBV6-1,TGTGCCAGCAGTACCTCCGGGACAGCGACAGATACGCAGTATTTT,CASSTSGTATDTQYF
TRBD2,few,TRBJ2-3,TRBV3-1,TGTGCCAGCAGCCCTAGCGGGGAAGGAGATACGCAGTATTTT,CASSPSGEGDTQYF
NA,NA,TRBJ2-1,TRBV11-1,TGTGCCAGCAACCAAGACCCCCTGGGCTACAATGAGCAGTTCTTC,CASNQDPLGYNEQFF
NA,NA,TRBJ1-5,TRBV5-1,TGCGCCAGCAGCTTGAATCCAGGGAACCAGCCCCAGCATTTT,CASSLNPGNQPQHF
TRBD2,few,TRBJ2-7,TRBV5-1,TGCGCCAGCAGTAGGGGGACTAGCGGGGTTTACGAGCAGTACTTC,CASSRGTSGVYEQYF
NA,few,TRBJ2-1,TRBV29-1,TGCAGCGTTGATAACAACAATGAGCAGTTCTTC,CSVDNNNEQFF
TRBD1,NA,TRBJ1-6,TRBV5-1,TGCGCCAGCAGCATCCGCGGGACAGGGAATAATTCACCCCTCCACTTT,CASSIRGTGNNSPLHF
TRBD1,NA,TRBJ2-4,TRBV20-1,TGCAGTGCCGACGCCGCAGGGGGCAACAAAAACATTCAGTACTTC,CSADAAGGNKNIQYF
NA,few,TRBJ2-6,TRBV20-1,TGCAGTGCCCTAAGCCCCCCCTCTGGGGCCAACGTCCTGACTTTC,CSALSPPSGANVLTF
NA,few,TRBJ2-7,TRBV7-9,TGTGCCAGCAGCTTAGGGGGTGCGGGACATACCTACGAGCAGTACTTC,CASSLGGAGHTYEQYF
NA,few,TRBJ1-2,TRBV10-3,TGTGCCATCAGTGAGGGGCAGGCTGTAAGCTATGGCTACACCTTC,CAISEGQAVSYGYTF
NA,few,TRBJ2-7,TRBV20-1,TGCAGTGCAAGGAGACAGGCGACCTCCTACGAGCAGTACTTC,CSARRQATSYEQYF
NA,many,TRBJ2-3,TRBV18,TGTGCCAGCTCACCAGGGGAAGATACGCAGTATTTT,CASSPGEDTQYF
NA,few,TRBJ2-1,TRBV20-1,TGCAGTGCTAGAGCCCGTGGGGGGGCCACCTACAATGAGCAGTTCTTC,CSARARGGATYNEQFF
NA,NA,TRBJ2-2,TRBV5-1,TGCGCCACCAGGACAGCCACCGGGGAGCTGTTTTTT,CATRTATGELFF
NA,NA,TRBJ1-3,TRBV7-2,TGTGCCAGCAGCTTTGAAGGGTCGCATGGAAACACCATATATTTT,CASSFEGSHGNTIYF
NA,many,TRBJ2-1,TRBV5-6,TGTGCCAGCAGCTTCTCTTCCGAGCAGTTCTTC,CASSFSSEQFF
TRBD2,NA,TRBJ2-7,TRBV20-1,TGCAGTGCTAGAGGGGCTAGCGGACCCTACGAGCAGTACTTC,CSARGASGPYEQYF